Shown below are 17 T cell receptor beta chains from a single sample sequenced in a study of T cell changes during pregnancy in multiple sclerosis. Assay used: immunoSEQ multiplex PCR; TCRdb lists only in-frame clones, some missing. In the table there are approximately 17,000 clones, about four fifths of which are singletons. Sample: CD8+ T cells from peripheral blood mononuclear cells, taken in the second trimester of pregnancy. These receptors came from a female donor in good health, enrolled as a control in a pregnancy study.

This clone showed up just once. The CDR3 reads CASSVATGANVLTF. CDR3 DNA: TGTGCCAGCAGCGTAGCTACTGGGGCCAACGTCCTGACTTTC. The chain employs TRBV9 and TRBJ2-6; D is undetermined. V lost 0 bases to trimming and J lost 2 bases, with 3 bases between them. The CDR3 is 14 amino acids. The germline V gene encodes CDR1 SGDLS and CDR2 YYNGEE.

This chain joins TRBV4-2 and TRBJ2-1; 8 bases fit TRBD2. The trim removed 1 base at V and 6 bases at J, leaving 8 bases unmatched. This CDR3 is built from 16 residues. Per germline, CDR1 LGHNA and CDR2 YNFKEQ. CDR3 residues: CASSQGLGGARNEQFF. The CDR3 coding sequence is TGTGCCAGCAGCCAAGGACTCGGGGGGGCTCGCAATGAGCAGTTCTTC.

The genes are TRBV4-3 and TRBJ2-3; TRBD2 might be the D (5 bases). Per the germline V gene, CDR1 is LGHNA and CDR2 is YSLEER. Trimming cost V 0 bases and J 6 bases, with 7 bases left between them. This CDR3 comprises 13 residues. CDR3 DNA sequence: TGCGCCAGCAGCCAAGATGGCGGGGATACGCAGTATTTT. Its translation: CASSQDGGDTQYF.

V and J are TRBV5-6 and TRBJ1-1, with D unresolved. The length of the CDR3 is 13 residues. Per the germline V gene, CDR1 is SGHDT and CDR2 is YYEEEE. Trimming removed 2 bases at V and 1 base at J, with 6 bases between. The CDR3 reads CASSLTENTEAFF. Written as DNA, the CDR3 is TGTGCCAGCAGCTTAACAGAGAACACTGAAGCTTTCTTT.

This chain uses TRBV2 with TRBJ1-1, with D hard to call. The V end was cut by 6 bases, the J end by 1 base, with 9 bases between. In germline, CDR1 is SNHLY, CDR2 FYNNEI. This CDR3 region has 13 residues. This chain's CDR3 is CASSSDKNTEAFF. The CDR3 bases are TGTGCCAGCAGCTCTGACAAGAACACTGAAGCTTTCTTT.

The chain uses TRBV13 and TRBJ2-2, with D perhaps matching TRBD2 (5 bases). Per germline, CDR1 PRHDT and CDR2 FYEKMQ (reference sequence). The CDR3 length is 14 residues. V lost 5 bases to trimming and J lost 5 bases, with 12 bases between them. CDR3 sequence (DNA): TGTGCCAGCAGCCCTCACTCGGGGACCGGGGAGCTGTTTTTT. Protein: CASSPHSGTGELFF.

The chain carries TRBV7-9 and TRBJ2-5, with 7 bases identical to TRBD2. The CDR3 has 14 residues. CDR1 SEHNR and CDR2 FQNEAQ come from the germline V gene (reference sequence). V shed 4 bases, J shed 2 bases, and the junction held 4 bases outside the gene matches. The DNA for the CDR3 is TGTGCCAGCAGCTCTTCAGCGGGGCAAGAGACCCAGTACTTC. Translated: CASSSSAGQETQYF. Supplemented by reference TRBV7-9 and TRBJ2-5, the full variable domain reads DTGVSQNPRHKITKRGQNVTFRCDPISEHNRLYWYRQTLGQGPEFLTYFQNEAQLEKSRLLSDRFSAERPKGSFSTLEIQRTEQGDSAMYLCASSSSAGQETQYFGPGTRLLVL.

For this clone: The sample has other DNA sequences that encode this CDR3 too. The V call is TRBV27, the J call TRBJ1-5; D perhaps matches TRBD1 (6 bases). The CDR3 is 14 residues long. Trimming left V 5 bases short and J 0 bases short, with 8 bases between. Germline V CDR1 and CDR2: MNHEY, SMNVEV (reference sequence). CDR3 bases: TGTGCCAGCAGTCCGACAGGTAGCAATCAGCCCCAGCATTTT. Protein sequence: CASSPTGSNQPQHF.

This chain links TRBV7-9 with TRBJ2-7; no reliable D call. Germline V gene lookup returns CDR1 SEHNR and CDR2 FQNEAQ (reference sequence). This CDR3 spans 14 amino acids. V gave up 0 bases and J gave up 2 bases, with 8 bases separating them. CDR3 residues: CASSLAGRAYEQYF. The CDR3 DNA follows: TGTGCCAGCAGCTTAGCGGGCCGAGCCTACGAGCAGTACTTC. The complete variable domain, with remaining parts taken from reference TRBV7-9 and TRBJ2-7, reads DTGVSQNPRHKITKRGQNVTFRCDPISEHNRLYWYRQTLGQGPEFLTYFQNEAQLEKSRLLSDRFSAERPKGSFSTLEIQRTEQGDSAMYLCASSLAGRAYEQYFGPGTRLTVT.

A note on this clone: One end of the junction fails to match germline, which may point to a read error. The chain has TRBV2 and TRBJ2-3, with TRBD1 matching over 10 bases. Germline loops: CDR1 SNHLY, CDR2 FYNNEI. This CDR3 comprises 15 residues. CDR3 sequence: CASGTGAGGTDTQYF. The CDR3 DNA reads TGTGCCAGCGGGACAGGGGCGGGGGGCACGGATACGCAGTATTTT.

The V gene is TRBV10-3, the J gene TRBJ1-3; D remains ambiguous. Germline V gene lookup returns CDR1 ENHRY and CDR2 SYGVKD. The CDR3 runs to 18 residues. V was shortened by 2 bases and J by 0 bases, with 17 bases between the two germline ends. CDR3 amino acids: CAISEPGALFLSGNTIYF. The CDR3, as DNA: TGTGCCATCAGTGAGCCAGGCGCCCTCTTCCTCTCTGGAAACACCATATATTTT.

CDR3 DNA: TGTGCCAGCAGCTCCTCGCTACCCAACGCTCCTTACAATGAGCAGTTCTTC. Translation: CASSSSLPNAPYNEQFF. The chain couples TRBV7-2 to TRBJ2-1; D not certain. V lost 4 bases and J 4 bases, leaving 20 bases between the germline ends. This CDR3 spans 17 amino acids. Germline loops: CDR1 SGHTA, CDR2 FQGNSA.

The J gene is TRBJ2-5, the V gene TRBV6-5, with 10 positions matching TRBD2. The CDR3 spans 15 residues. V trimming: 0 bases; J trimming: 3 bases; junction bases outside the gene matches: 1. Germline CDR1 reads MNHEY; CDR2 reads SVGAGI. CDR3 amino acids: CASSYSSGGEETQYF. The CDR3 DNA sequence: TGTGCCAGCAGTTACTCCAGCGGGGGGGAAGAGACCCAGTACTTC.

The CDR3 is CASSSGISSGNTIYF. The CDR3 nucleotides are TGTGCCAGCAGTAGTGGCATCAGCTCTGGAAACACCATATATTTT. This rearrangement joins TRBV6-4 to TRBJ1-3; D call uncertain. The CDR3 spans 15 residues. Germline V lookup: CDR1 MRHNA, CDR2 SNTAGT. The V gene lost 5 bases and the J gene lost 0 bases, with 11 bases spanning the gap.

The DNA for the CDR3 is TGTGCCAGCTCACCTTCTGCCCTAAACTATGGCTACACCTTC. It is translated as CASSPSALNYGYTF. The J gene is TRBJ1-2, the V gene TRBV18, with D unresolved. Deletions cut 3 bases from V and 2 bases from J, with 10 bases between. CDR3 length: 14 residues. Germline V CDR1 and CDR2: KGHSH, LQKENI.

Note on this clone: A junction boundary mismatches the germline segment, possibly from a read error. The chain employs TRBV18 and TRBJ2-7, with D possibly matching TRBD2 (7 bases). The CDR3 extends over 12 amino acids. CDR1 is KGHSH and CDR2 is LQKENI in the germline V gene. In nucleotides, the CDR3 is TGTGCCAGCTCACCGGGAGGGGGAATCAGTTTTTTC. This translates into CASSPGGGISFF.

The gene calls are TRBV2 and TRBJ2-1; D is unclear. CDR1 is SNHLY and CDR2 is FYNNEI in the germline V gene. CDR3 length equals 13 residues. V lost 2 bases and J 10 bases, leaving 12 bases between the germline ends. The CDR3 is CASSEYRTNEQFF. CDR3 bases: TGTGCCAGCAGTGAATACAGAACCAACGAGCAGTTCTTC. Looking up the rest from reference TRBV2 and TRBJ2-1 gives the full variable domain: EPEVTQTPSHQVTQMGQEVILRCVPISNHLYFYWYRQILGQKVEFLVSFYNNEISEKSEIFDDQFSVERPDGSNFTLKIRSTKLEDSAMYFCASSEYRTNEQFFGPGTRLTVL.